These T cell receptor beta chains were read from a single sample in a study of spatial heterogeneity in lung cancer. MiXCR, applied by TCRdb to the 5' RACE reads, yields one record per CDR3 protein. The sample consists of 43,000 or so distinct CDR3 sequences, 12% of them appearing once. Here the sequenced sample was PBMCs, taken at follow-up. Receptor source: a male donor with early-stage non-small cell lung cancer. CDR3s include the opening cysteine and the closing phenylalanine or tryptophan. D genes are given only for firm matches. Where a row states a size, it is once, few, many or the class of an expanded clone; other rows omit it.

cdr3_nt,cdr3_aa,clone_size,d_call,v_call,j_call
TGTGCCAGCAGCGCGCCTCCAGGGGGCTTAGATACGCAGTATTTT,CASSAPPGGLDTQYF,few,TRBD1,TRBV9,TRBJ2-3
TGTGCCAGCAGCCCCCGACAGGGGGCAAGGGAGCAGTACTTC,CASSPRQGAREQYF,many,TRBD1,TRBV13,TRBJ2-7
TGTGCCAGCAGTTTAGCCGGGGGGAGTGGAAACACCATATATTTT,CASSLAGGSGNTIYF,few,-,TRBV12-3/TRBV12-4,TRBJ1-3
TGTGCCAGCAGCCCTAGGGGAGGGGCAGATACGCAGTATTTT,CASSPRGGADTQYF,few,TRBD2,TRBV13,TRBJ2-3
TGTGCCTGGAGTGCTGTCTCCTACGAGCAGTACTTC,CAWSAVSYEQYF,-,-,TRBV30,TRBJ2-7
TGTGCCAGCAGTTACAGGTATCAAGAGACCCAGTACTTC,CASSYRYQETQYF,few,-,TRBV2,TRBJ2-5
TGTGCCAGCAGCCAGAGGACGAGGGAGACCCAGTACTTC,CASSQRTRETQYF,-,-,TRBV14,TRBJ2-5
TGTGCCAGCAGACCTACCGAACAGGATACGCAGTATTTT,CASRPTEQDTQYF,many,-,TRBV7-2,TRBJ2-3
TGTGCCAGCAGCCCCCAAGGGGCCACGAAGTTCTTC,CASSPQGATKFF,few,-,TRBV7-2,TRBJ2-1
TGTGCCAGCAGCTTCCAGGGAGTGGGCACTGAAGCTTTCTTT,CASSFQGVGTEAFF,many,-,TRBV5-6,TRBJ1-1
TGCAGTGCTAGGCCGGCGGTCAACACTGAAGCTTTCTTT,CSARPAVNTEAFF,-,-,TRBV20-1,TRBJ1-1
TGTGCCAGCAGCACCCCCCGGCTAGGGTCCGGGGAGCTGTTTTTT,CASSTPRLGSGELFF,few,-,TRBV12-3/TRBV12-4,TRBJ2-2
TGTGCCAGCTCACCACCCGGGCCAGGGGGTAGGACAGATACGCAGTATTTT,CASSPPGPGGRTDTQYF,many,TRBD1,TRBV18,TRBJ2-3
TGTGCCAGCAGTTTCGACAGCCAAGACAATGAGCAGTTCTTC,CASSFDSQDNEQFF,many,-,TRBV5-4,TRBJ2-1
TGTGCCAGCAGCTTAGCGATCTCTAGCGGGAGTCTCTACGAGCAGTACTTC,CASSLAISSGSLYEQYF,-,TRBD2,TRBV7-2,TRBJ2-7
TGTGCCAGCTCACTACCCGGGGGTGGGGCCAACGTCCTGACTTTC,CASSLPGGGANVLTF,few,-,TRBV18,TRBJ2-6
TGTGCCAGCAGCCGACGAGCGACTAGTAACAATGAGCAGTTCTTC,CASSRRATSNNEQFF,-,-,TRBV7-2,TRBJ2-1
TGTGCCAGCAGCTCTGACGGATCTTCCCACGAGCAGTACTTC,CASSSDGSSHEQYF,few,-,TRBV12-3/TRBV12-4,TRBJ2-7
TGCAGTGTGATTCACGGGGCCCCTAACCCCGACTATGGCTACACCTTC,CSVIHGAPNPDYGYTF,many,-,TRBV20-1,TRBJ1-2
TGTGCCAGCAGCTTTGGCAGGGAAGGGGGCTACACCTTC,CASSFGREGGYTF,many,-,TRBV7-9,TRBJ1-2
TGTGCCATCAGTGATTTCGGGTCCATCAGGGCAGATACGCAGTATTTT,CAISDFGSIRADTQYF,few,-,TRBV10-3,TRBJ2-3
TGTGCCAGCAGCAAAACTCAGGGGGTAGCGGATAGCACAGATACGCAGTATTTT,CASSKTQGVADSTDTQYF,many,-,TRBV11-3,TRBJ2-3
TGTGCCAGCAGCGTACCCAACTATGGCTACACCTTC,CASSVPNYGYTF,-,-,TRBV9,TRBJ1-2
TGTGCCATCAGGTTGACGGCCACAGATACGCAGTATTTT,CAIRLTATDTQYF,few,-,TRBV10-3,TRBJ2-3
TGTGCCAGCGCAACAGGGGGCCGTGGCTACACCTTC,CASATGGRGYTF,few,TRBD1,TRBV28,TRBJ1-2
TGCAGTGCTAGACCCCCCTCTAGCGGATCCTACGAGCAGTACTTC,CSARPPSSGSYEQYF,few,TRBD2,TRBV20-1,TRBJ2-7
TGTGCCAGCAGCTTATCCGGAGGGCTAGCGGGGGATAGCTCCTACAATGAGCAGTTCTTC,CASSLSGGLAGDSSYNEQFF,many,TRBD2,TRBV7-3,TRBJ2-1
TGTGCCAGCAGTTACTCGTACTTGGGAGTTGGAAACACCATATATTTT,CASSYSYLGVGNTIYF,-,-,TRBV6-5,TRBJ1-3
TGCAGCGTCAAGTGGGGGTCCCAAGAGACCCAGTACTTC,CSVKWGSQETQYF,many,-,TRBV29-1,TRBJ2-5
TGTGCCAGCAGTCGAGGACTAGGGCGCGGGATTTACGAGCAGTACTTC,CASSRGLGRGIYEQYF,-,TRBD2,TRBV5-6,TRBJ2-7
TGTGCCATCGCAAGCACAGGGGTGAACACTGAAGCTTTCTTT,CAIASTGVNTEAFF,many,TRBD1,TRBV10-3,TRBJ1-1
TGTGCCAGCAGTTCGGGACAGGCGAACACTGAAGCTTTCTTT,CASSSGQANTEAFF,few,TRBD1,TRBV28,TRBJ1-1